A single sample is the source of the 14 T cell receptor beta chains below, sequenced in a study of T cells after yellow fever vaccination. TCRdb itself ran the 5' RACE reads through MiXCR, one entry per CDR3 protein. Here the sample spans about 330,000 distinct CDR3 sequences, 7% to 10% being singletons. Material: PBMCs, obtained 35 to 50 days after the first yellow fever vaccination. The source of these receptors is a man in his late teens or twenties who received the YFV17D yellow fever vaccine.

The chain recombines TRBV7-9 with TRBJ1-2; D not certain. The CDR3 is made up of 17 amino acids. Trimming stripped 3 bases from V and 5 bases from J, with 22 bases between. Germline V gene sequence: CDR1 SEHNR, CDR2 FQNEAQ (reference sequence). The CDR3 here is CASSFPEPLKPLYGYTF. For the CDR3, the DNA is TGTGCCAGCAGCTTCCCGGAGCCCCTAAAGCCCTTGTATGGCTACACCTTC.

The gene calls are TRBV27 and TRBJ2-6; D perhaps matches TRBD1 (7 bases). The CDR3 totals 16 residues. V lost 9 bases and J lost 0, with 15 bases in between. From germline, CDR1 is MNHEY and CDR2 SMNVEV (reference sequence). Here the CDR3 reads CASSGGPSSGANVLTF. The CDR3 bases are TGTGCCAGTTCAGGGGGGCCCAGCTCTGGGGCCAACGTCCTGACTTTC.

This clonotype was seen a handful of times. The chain uses TRBV24-1 and TRBJ1-5; D may be TRBD1 (6 bases). CDR1 and CDR2 (germline): KGHDR, SFDVKD. Trimming left V 4 bases short and J 6 bases short, with 18 bases between. This CDR3 has 16 residues. In DNA, the CDR3 is TGTGCCACCAGTGACCGCGACAGGATTCGCCCTCAGCCCCAGCATTTT. As protein: CATSDRDRIRPQPQHF.

In its sample, this clonotype was seen a few times. The chain links TRBV9 to TRBJ2-3; 11 nucleotides agree with TRBD2. The CDR3 runs 19 residues. From germline, CDR1 is SGDLS and CDR2 YYNGEE. V shed 0 bases, J shed 0 bases, and the junction held 9 bases outside the gene matches. The CDR3 region is CASSVGPSGGRTSTDTQYF. CDR3 sequence (DNA): TGTGCCAGCAGCGTAGGCCCTAGCGGGGGGCGCACCAGCACAGATACGCAGTATTTT.

This clonotype was observed a few times. This chain connects TRBV2 to TRBJ1-5; D is ambiguous. The CDR3 contains 15 residues. Germline V lookup: CDR1 SNHLY, CDR2 FYNNEI. Trimming took off 3 bases at V and 0 bases at J, with 9 bases between the two ends. The CDR3 sequence is CASSEADFSNQPQHF. Here the CDR3 DNA reads TGTGCCAGCAGTGAGGCGGATTTTAGCAATCAGCCCCAGCATTTT. Together with reference TRBV2 and TRBJ1-5, the CDR3 gives the full variable domain: EPEVTQTPSHQVTQMGQEVILRCVPISNHLYFYWYRQILGQKVEFLVSFYNNEISEKSEIFDDQFSVERPDGSNFTLKIRSTKLEDSAMYFCASSEADFSNQPQHFGDGTRLSIL.

This clonotype showed up just a few times. The DNA of the CDR3 is TGCGCCAGCAGCCAGACATTCTCTGGGAGGGGCTGGCAGTACTTC. Translating it yields CASSQTFSGRGWQYF. The genes are TRBV4-3 and TRBJ2-7; TRBD2 agrees at 7 bases. Germline V gives CDR1 LGHNA, CDR2 YSLEER. The CDR3 covers 15 residues. V shed 3 bases and J 9 bases; nucleotides not matched to a gene: 14.

This clonotype was seen at least ten times. The chain joins TRBV6-5 to TRBJ1-2, with a tentative D call TRBD1 (5 bases). The CDR3 totals 13 residues. V dropped 3 bases and J dropped 4 bases, with 9 bases sitting between them. The germline V gene has CDR1 MNHEY and CDR2 SVGAGI. The CDR3: CASSYQGPYGYTF. In DNA form, the CDR3 reads TGTGCCAGCAGTTATCAGGGCCCCTATGGCTACACCTTC.

This clonotype was counted at least ten times. This rearrangement joins TRBV4-1 to TRBJ2-7, with D maybe TRBD1 (6 bases). Between the trimmed V and J ends, which lost 0 bases and 5 bases, there was a span of 11 bases. The CDR3 runs to 14 residues. Per germline, CDR1 MGHRA and CDR2 YSYEKL. Written as DNA, the CDR3 is TGCGCCAGCAGCCAAGATTCACAGGGCCACGAGCAGTACTTC. Amino acids: CASSQDSQGHEQYF.

This clonotype was counted ten times or more. The gene calls are TRBV7-6 and TRBJ1-5; D remains unclear. Germline V lookup: CDR1 SGHVS, CDR2 FNYEAQ. This CDR3 has 15 amino acids. Trimming pared 4 bases from V and 1 base from J, leaving 11 bases between. CDR3: CASSSHTGSNQPQHF. The CDR3 nucleotides are TGTGCCAGCAGCTCACACACGGGCAGCAATCAGCCCCAGCATTTT.

This chain links TRBV12-3 or TRBV12-4 with TRBJ2-6; D is possibly TRBD1 (5 bases). The CDR3 runs 17 residues. V lost 6 bases, J lost 4 bases, and 19 bases lay in between. The CDR3 spells CASSPDLGAEGANVLTF. The CDR3 coding sequence is TGTGCCAGCAGCCCAGACCTAGGGGCAGAGGGGGCCAACGTCCTGACTTTC.

This clonotype came up a few times. The genes are TRBV7-9 and TRBJ2-5; D assignment may be TRBD1 or TRBD2 (6 bases each). Deletions cut 4 bases from V and 2 bases from J, with 14 bases between. The CDR3 extends over 15 amino acids. Germline CDR1 reads SEHNR; CDR2 reads FQNEAQ (reference sequence). This CDR3 reads CASSWLGGRQETQYF. In DNA form, the CDR3 reads TGTGCCAGCAGCTGGTTGGGGGGCCGGCAAGAGACCCAGTACTTC.

This chain uses TRBV4-3 with TRBJ2-7; D is unresolved. The germline gives CDR1 LGHNA, CDR2 YSLEER. V was clipped by 0 bases and J by 3 bases, with 6 bases between them. This CDR3 is built from 13 residues. The chain's CDR3 is CASSQDAGYEQYF. CDR3 DNA sequence: TGCGCCAGCAGCCAAGACGCCGGCTACGAGCAGTACTTC.

The table lists this clonotype with a few counts. The chain carries TRBV7-9 and TRBJ2-2; 7 bases align to TRBD1. Germline V lookup: CDR1 SEHNR, CDR2 FQNEAQ (reference sequence). The CDR3 contains 13 residues. The V segment lost 3 bases and the J segment 10 bases; nucleotides outside the gene matches: 5. The chain's CDR3 is CASSLKGGAELFF. In nucleotides, the CDR3 is TGTGCCAGCAGCTTGAAAGGGGGCGCGGAGCTGTTTTTT.

This clonotype was seen more than once but under ten times. The rearrangement uses TRBV7-2 and TRBJ2-5; no definite D call. The CDR3 is 15 amino acids. Per germline, CDR1 SGHTA and CDR2 FQGNSA. V lost 5 bases and J 2 bases, leaving 15 bases between the germline ends. CDR3 in DNA: TGTGCCAGCAGCACCTCTCCGCAACGTCAAGAGACCCAGTACTTC. This gives the protein CASSTSPQRQETQYF.